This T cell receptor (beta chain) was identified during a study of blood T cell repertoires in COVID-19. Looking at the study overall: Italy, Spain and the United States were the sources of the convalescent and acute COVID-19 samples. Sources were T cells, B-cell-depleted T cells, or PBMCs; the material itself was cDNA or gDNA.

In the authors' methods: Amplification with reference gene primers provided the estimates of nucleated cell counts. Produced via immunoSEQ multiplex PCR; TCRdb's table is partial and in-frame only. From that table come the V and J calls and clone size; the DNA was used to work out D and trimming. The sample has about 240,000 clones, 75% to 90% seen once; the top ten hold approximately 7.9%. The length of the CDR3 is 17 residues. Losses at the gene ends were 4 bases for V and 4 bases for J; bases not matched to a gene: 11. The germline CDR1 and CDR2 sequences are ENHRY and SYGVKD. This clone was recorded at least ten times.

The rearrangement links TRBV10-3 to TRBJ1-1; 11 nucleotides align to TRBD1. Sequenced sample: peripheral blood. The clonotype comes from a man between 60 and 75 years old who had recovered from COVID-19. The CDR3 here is CAISGGQGAGVSTEAFF. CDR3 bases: TGTGCCATCAGTGGCGGACAGGGGGCAGGTGTCTCCACTGAAGCTTTCTTT.